This paragraph covers one T cell receptor (beta chain) sequence. As yet, its antigen is unknown. The record originates from a study of cytomegalovirus exposure and HLA in healthy donors. Overall study findings and caveats: According to the study, around 160 TCR beta chains were cytomegalovirus-associated. The authors excluded some V segments, including TRBV6-2 and TRBV6-3, as indistinguishable. A later analysis found that most CMV-associated TCR beta chains appeared HLA-restricted.

The PCR contained 60 Vbeta and 13 Jbeta primers. The table came from immunoSEQ multiplex PCR; TCRdb's copy has only in-frame clones and leaves some out. The sample carries around 120,000 clones, 65% to 85% recorded once. The CDR3 runs to 16 residues. Germline lookup yields CDR1 LNHDA and CDR2 SQIVND (reference sequence). Trimming took off 3 bases at V and 7 bases at J, with 16 bases between the two ends. The V gene is TRBV19, the J gene TRBJ1-6; D perhaps matches TRBD1 (5 bases). The sequence was obtained from a man over 45 in good health and CMV-seronegative. Sequenced material: PBMCs. CDR3 DNA: TGTGCCAGTAGTATTGGAGTAACAGGAGCGAATTCACCCCTCCACTTT. This sequence encodes CASSIGVTGANSPLHF.